The clone carrying this TCR beta chain was counted a single time. Profiled with immunoSEQ multiplex PCR; TCRdb holds only in-frame clones, not every one. The sample includes over 200,000 clones, approximately 88% seen only once; the top ten take 27%. This sample is drawn from a study of blood T cell repertoires in COVID-19. On the study more broadly: Sources were T cells, B-cell-depleted T cells, or PBMCs; the material itself was cDNA or gDNA.

Germline V gene lookup returns CDR1 LGHNA and CDR2 YNFKEQ. V dropped 0 bases and J dropped 4; count of bases not matched to a gene: 8. The CDR3 consists of 16 residues. This chain joins TRBV4-2 and TRBJ2-5; 7 nucleotides align to TRBD2. The specimen was peripheral blood. This clonotype was sampled from a man aged 35 to 55 with acute or convalescent COVID-19. The CDR3 is CASSQDRAGVRETQYF. The CDR3 coding sequence is TGTGCCAGCAGCCAAGATCGCGCGGGAGTACGAGAGACCCAGTACTTC.